The source of this T cell receptor beta chain is a study of cytomegalovirus exposure and HLA in healthy donors. The PCR ran on 60 Vbeta and 13 Jbeta primers. TCRdb's copy holds only in-frame clones and misses some; the assay was immunoSEQ multiplex PCR. The sample has some 100,000 clones; roughly 82% are singletons. Trimming cost V 5 bases and J 1 base, with 17 bases left between them. This CDR3 has 16 residues. Germline-derived CDR1 and CDR2 are SGHAT and FQNNGV. What was sequenced was PBMCs. The sequence was obtained from a man between 50 and 59 years old in good health and CMV-seronegative. The chain employs TRBV11-2 and TRBJ1-2; D is perhaps TRBD1 (5 bases). The CDR3 coding sequence is TGTGCCAGCAGCCCCGGAGGGGAGAATCTTAACTATGGCTACACCTTC. This translates into CASSPGGENLNYGYTF. Together with reference TRBV11-2 and TRBJ1-2, the CDR3 gives the full variable domain: EAGVAQSPRYKIIEKRQSVAFWCNPISGHATLYWYQQILGQGPKLLIQFQNNGVVDDSQLPKDRFSAERLKGVDSTLKIQPAKLEDSAVYLCASSPGGENLNYGYTFGSGTRLTVV.